A single sample gave rise to the 23 T cell receptor beta chains below, sequenced in a study of T cells in Graves' hyperthyroidism and ophthalmopathy. Amplified TCR beta CDR3 regions derived from RNA transcripts. With the HTBI primer set, the TCR CDR3 went through a first round of RT-PCR. TCRdb reanalysed the multiplex PCR reads using MiXCR and keeps one entry per CDR3 protein. Among 200,000 to 300,000 distinct CDR3 sequences listed, roughly 17% were seen once. Input material: blood. The receptor set was obtained from a woman aged 18-29 years with Graves' ophthalmopathy.

In its sample, this clonotype was seen many times. The rearrangement uses TRBV28 and TRBJ1-1; 9 nucleotides agree with TRBD1. Per the germline V gene, CDR1 is MDHEN and CDR2 is SYDVKM. The CDR3 length is 16 residues. V trimming: 2 bases; J trimming: 1 base; junction bases outside the gene matches: 5. Here the CDR3 DNA reads TGTGCCAGCAGTTTAGGACAGGGGAGTCCGAACACTGAAGCTTTCTTT. It is translated as CASSLGQGSPNTEAFF.

The genes are TRBV6-4 and TRBJ1-2; D gene uncertain. Trimming stripped 4 bases from V and 7 bases from J, with 13 bases between. This CDR3 is 13 amino acids long. Germline V gives CDR1 MRHNA, CDR2 SNTAGT. The CDR3 is CASSGSGLGGYTF. The CDR3 nucleotides read TGTGCCAGCAGTGGGTCGGGCCTTGGTGGCTACACCTTC.

The CDR3 is CASSAGTGYGYTF. The CDR3 nucleotides are TGTGCCAGCAGCGCCGGGACAGGCTATGGCTACACCTTC. V and J are TRBV6-1 and TRBJ1-2, with 8 bases lining up with TRBD1. V shed 6 bases and J 4 bases; nucleotides not matched to a gene: 4. CDR3 size: 13 residues. The germline CDR1 and CDR2 sequences are MNHNS and SASEGT.

The table lists this clonotype with many counts. This chain joins TRBV12-3 or TRBV12-4 and TRBJ2-1; TRBD2 matches at 10 bases. Trimming removed 4 bases from V and 0 bases from J; junction bases left unmatched: 12. The CDR3 spans 19 residues. The CDR3 DNA is TGTGCCAGCAGTTCGGCGGCACTAGCGGGGTACAGCTCCTACAATGAGCAGTTCTTC. Translation gives CASSSAALAGYSSYNEQFF.

A few counts support this clonotype. This sequence joins TRBV18 and TRBJ1-3; 7 bases are shared with TRBD1. The junction had 8 bases not matched to a gene; V was cut back by 1 base and J by 2 bases. The CDR3 is 17 residues long. Per germline, CDR1 KGHSH and CDR2 LQKENI. The CDR3 DNA sequence: TGTGCCAGCTCACCACGAGGACAGGTTTTTGCTGGAAACACCATATATTTT. It specifies CASSPRGQVFAGNTIYF.

This clonotype showed up many times. The chain has TRBV28 and TRBJ2-7, with a weak D call TRBD1 (5 bases). Germline-derived CDR1 and CDR2 are MDHEN and SYDVKM. This CDR3 comprises 14 residues. V shed 3 bases and J shed 4 bases, with 13 bases lying between them. In DNA form, the CDR3 reads TGTGCCAGCAGTTTCTCCCAGGGTCTGTACGAGCAGTACTTC. Amino acids: CASSFSQGLYEQYF.

This clonotype appeared many times. This chain uses TRBV20-1 with TRBJ2-7; 8 nucleotides match TRBD1. This CDR3 contains 15 residues. J gave up 5 bases and V 0 bases, and 9 bases lay outside the gene matches. Germline CDR1 and CDR2: DFQATT and SNEGSKA (reference sequence). For the CDR3, the DNA is TGCAGTGCTAGAGATGAACACAGGGGGGTTAACGAGCAGTACTTC. Protein product: CSARDEHRGVNEQYF.

This clonotype appeared many times. V and J are TRBV27 and TRBJ2-7, with 8 bases matching TRBD2. V gave up 4 bases and J gave up 4 bases; unmatched junction bases: 9. The CDR3 consists of 15 residues. Germline V gene data show CDR1 as MNHEY and CDR2 as SMNVEV (reference sequence). Here the CDR3 reads CASSSVAGGIYEQYF. The CDR3 nucleotides read TGTGCCAGCAGTTCGGTCGCGGGAGGAATATACGAGCAGTACTTC.

Comment on this clonotype: A read error may account for a junction end that differs from germline. J is TRBJ1-5 and V is TRBV7-3; D call uncertain. The CDR3 length is 14 residues. In germline, CDR1 is SGHTA, CDR2 FQGTGA. The CDR3, as DNA: TGTGCCAGCAGCCTAGATTCTAGCGATCAGCCCCAGCATTTT. Residues: CASSLDSSDQPQHF. The full variable domain, with the rest looked up from reference TRBV7-3 and TRBJ1-5, is GAGVSQTPSNKVTEKGKYVELRCDPISGHTALYWYRQSLGQGPEFLIYFQGTGAADDSGLPNDRFFAVRPEGSVSTLKIQRTERGDSAVYLCASSLDSSDQPQHFGDGTRLSIL.

Concerning this clonotype itself: The germline gene is not matched at one end of the junction; a read error may be the cause. V gene TRBV2 combines with J gene TRBJ1-2; D may be TRBD1 (5 bases). Germline CDR1 reads SNHLY; CDR2 reads FYNNEI. The CDR3 covers 15 residues. The CDR3 DNA follows: TGTGCCTGCAGTGAAGCGCGTCTAGGGGCCTACGGCTACACCTTC. This encodes CACSEARLGAYGYTF.

The CDR3 protein is CASSPAGRGEGTQYF. For the CDR3, the DNA is TGTGCCAGCTCACCAGCGGGGAGAGGGGAGGGTACGCAGTATTTT. The V and J genes are TRBV18 and TRBJ2-3, with 7 bases fitting TRBD2. Per germline, CDR1 KGHSH and CDR2 LQKENI. The length of the CDR3 is 15 residues. The V segment lost 2 bases and the J segment 8 bases; nucleotides outside the gene matches: 10. Full variable domain (remainder filled in from reference TRBV18 and TRBJ2-3): NAGVMQNPRHLVRRRGQEARLRCSPMKGHSHVYWYRQLPEEGLKFMVYLQKENIIDESGMPKERFSAEFPKEGPSILRIQQVVRGDSAAYFCASSPAGRGEGTQYFGPGTRLTVL.

This clonotype was counted a few times. The chain couples TRBV5-4 to TRBJ2-1, with TRBD2 matching 9 bases. Losses at the gene ends were 4 bases for V and 1 base for J; bases not matched to a gene: 6. The CDR3 loop spans 16 amino acids. The germline V gene has CDR1 SGHNT and CDR2 YYREEE (reference sequence). The CDR3 loop reads CASSLQAGGSYNEQFF. CDR3 coding DNA: TGTGCCAGCAGCCTCCAAGCGGGGGGATCCTACAATGAGCAGTTCTTC.

This clonotype was counted at least ten times. This sequence joins TRBV20-1 and TRBJ2-2; maybe TRBD1 (5 bases). Germline CDR1 and CDR2: DFQATT and SNEGSKA (reference sequence). The V end was cut by 0 bases, the J end by 6 bases, with 5 bases between. The CDR3 has 12 amino acids. CDR3 sequence reads: CSAREGAGELFF. Here the CDR3 DNA reads TGCAGTGCTAGAGAAGGGGCCGGGGAGCTGTTTTTT.

Many counts were recorded for this clonotype. The chain combines TRBV30 with TRBJ1-5; TRBD1 matches at 10 bases. The V and J ends lost 3 bases and 6 bases, in that order; junction bases with no gene match: 8. Germline V gene data show CDR1 as GTSNPN and CDR2 as SVGIG (reference sequence). CDR3 length: 15 amino acids. The CDR3 DNA is TGTGCCTGGAGCCGAGGACAGGGGGACGTTCAGCCCCAGCATTTT. It translates to CAWSRGQGDVQPQHF. The full variable domain, its missing parts supplied by reference TRBV30 and TRBJ1-5, is SQTIHQWPATLVQPVGSPLSLECTVEGTSNPNLYWYRQAAGRGLQLLFYSVGIGQISSEVPQNLSASRPQDRQFILSSKKLLLSDSGFYLCAWSRGQGDVQPQHFGDGTRLSIL.

This clonotype came up many times. This chain connects TRBV24-1 to TRBJ2-7; possibly TRBD1 for D (6 bases). V was trimmed by 3 bases and J by 0 bases, leaving 8 bases between them. Germline loops: CDR1 KGHDR, CDR2 SFDVKD. The CDR3 is 14 amino acids. CDR3 sequence: CATSDTGSSYEQYF. The DNA for the CDR3 is TGTGCCACCAGTGATACAGGGAGCTCCTACGAGCAGTACTTC.

In the case of this clonotype: Being one base from a much bigger clone, this may be a read error. This sequence joins TRBV20-1 and TRBJ1-5, with 8 positions matching TRBD1. Trimming removed 4 bases from V and 9 bases from J; junction bases left unmatched: 14. Germline CDR1 DFQATT, CDR2 SNEGSKA (reference sequence). The CDR3 has 15 amino acids. CDR3 DNA sequence: TGCAGTGCTACGACAGGGGCCAGGTTGAGGACGCCCCAGCATTTT. Translated: CSATTGARLRTPQHF.

The V call is TRBV5-8, the J call TRBJ2-7, with D hard to call. This CDR3 contains 10 residues. V dropped 7 bases and J dropped 4 bases, with 6 bases sitting between them. Germline CDR1 is SGHTS and CDR2 is YDEGEE. CDR3 loop: CASELYEQYF. The CDR3 bases are TGTGCCAGCGAATTGTACGAGCAGTACTTC.

Many counts were recorded for this clonotype. This chain joins TRBV7-9 and TRBJ2-5; no reliable D call. V gave up 2 bases and J gave up 4 bases, with 11 bases separating them. CDR1 SEHNR and CDR2 FQNEAQ come from the germline V gene (reference sequence). This CDR3 comprises 14 residues. The CDR3 nucleotides are TGTGCCAGCAGCTTAATTTTGAAGGCAGAGACCCAGTACTTC. Residues: CASSLILKAETQYF.

This clonotype was counted at least ten times. V is TRBV6-1 and J is TRBJ2-1; a possible D gene is TRBD2 (6 bases). The CDR3 is made up of 13 amino acids. The V gene lost 6 bases and the J gene lost 7 bases, with 13 bases spanning the gap. Looked up from germline, CDR1 is MNHNS and CDR2 is SASEGT. CDR3 in amino acids: CASRSGLWNEQFF. CDR3 sequence (DNA): TGTGCCAGCAGGTCGGGACTTTGGAATGAGCAGTTCTTC.

This clonotype was counted many times. The V and J genes are TRBV3-1 and TRBJ1-1; the D is unclear. Germline assignment: CDR1 LGHDT and CDR2 YNNKEL (reference sequence). Trimming stripped 4 bases from V and 4 bases from J, with 10 bases between. CDR3 length equals 13 residues. The CDR3 DNA reads as TGTGCCAGCAGCCTGCGATGGAGCACTGAAGCTTTCTTT. Amino acid sequence: CASSLRWSTEAFF.

At least ten counts were recorded for this clonotype. The rearrangement links TRBV6-1 to TRBJ2-1; 9 nucleotides align to TRBD2. Germline-derived CDR1 and CDR2 are MNHNS and SASEGT. The CDR3 runs 15 residues. V was clipped by 7 bases and J by 3 bases; unmatched bases: 7. The CDR3 sequence is CASTGASGNYNEQFF. The CDR3, as DNA: TGTGCCAGCACTGGGGCTAGCGGGAACTACAATGAGCAGTTCTTC.

This clonotype was counted ten times or more. V and J are TRBV29-1 and TRBJ1-1; D gene unclear. CDR3 length: 14 residues. Germline values: CDR1 SQVTM, CDR2 ANQGSEA. The V gene lost 3 bases and the J gene lost 3 bases, with 14 bases spanning the gap. CDR3: CSVEGLLPYTEAFF. The CDR3 nucleotides are TGCAGCGTTGAGGGTCTTTTGCCGTACACTGAAGCTTTCTTT. Together with reference TRBV29-1 and TRBJ1-1, the CDR3 gives the full variable domain: SAVISQKPSRDICQRGTSLTIQCQVDSQVTMMFWYRQQPGQSLTLIATANQGSEATYESGFVIDKFPISRPNLTFSTLTVSNMSPEDSSIYLCSVEGLLPYTEAFFGQGTRLTVV.

A note on this clonotype: A much larger clone differs from this one at a single base, so this may be a read error. This rearrangement joins TRBV7-6 to TRBJ2-3, with D unresolved. Germline values: CDR1 SGHVS, CDR2 FNYEAQ. The CDR3 spans 15 residues. CDR3 coding DNA: TGTGTCAGCAGCTTGGGATTCAGTAGCACAGATACGCAGTATTTT. Its translation: CVSSLGFSSTDTQYF.